These 26 T cell receptor beta chains were all obtained from the same sample, sequenced in a study of T cells in Graves' hyperthyroidism and ophthalmopathy (dated by TCRdb to between 2018 and 2021). The library was prepared using multiplex PCR. Sequencing instrument: Illumina HiSeq 2000. The TCR beta CDR3 regions were amplified from RNA transcripts. A first-round RT-PCR of the TCR CDR3 used the HTBI primer set with the Qiagen OneStep RT-PCR kit. The public sequencing data were trimmed at Q25 with fastp and processed into clonotypes with MiXCR by TCRdb, which kept only in-frame beta chains. Each entry merges the rows of one CDR3 protein and shows their most common DNA and genes. For this sample the table gives 600,000 to 900,000 distinct CDR3 sequences, of which 16% were detected only once. The ten largest clonotypes hold approximately 8.4% of the sample. Sequenced material: blood. These receptors were taken from a man younger than 35 with Graves' hyperthyroidism.

The V call is TRBV6-1, the J call TRBJ2-5, with a tentative D call TRBD2 (6 bases). There are 11 residues in the CDR3. V lost 7 bases and J 7 bases, leaving 10 bases between the germline ends. Germline V gene sequence: CDR1 MNHNS, CDR2 SASEGT. The CDR3 sequence is CASTAGRTQYF. DNA of the CDR3: TGTGCCAGCACTGCGGGAAGGACCCAGTACTTC.

This clonotype was recorded at least ten times. The genes are TRBV7-2 and TRBJ2-5; 10 bases align to TRBD2. The J segment lost 1 base and the V segment lost 4 bases, leaving 6 bases of the junction unmatched. The CDR3 is made up of 16 amino acids. Germline V gene data show CDR1 as SGHTA and CDR2 as FQGNSA. The DNA of the CDR3 is TGTGCCAGCAGCTCAGGTTGGACTAGCGGCCAAGAGACCCAGTACTTC. It is translated as CASSSGWTSGQETQYF. Combining the CDR3 with reference TRBV7-2 and TRBJ2-5 gives the whole variable domain GAGVSQSPSNKVTEKGKDVELRCDPISGHTALYWYRQSLGQGLEFLIYFQGNSAPDKSGLPSDRFSAERTGGSVSTLTIQRTQQEDSAVYLCASSSGWTSGQETQYFGPGTRLLVL.

This clonotype was counted only a few times. The rearrangement links TRBV27 to TRBJ1-2; a weak D match, TRBD1 (5 bases). The germline CDR1 and CDR2 sequences are MNHEY and SMNVEV (reference sequence). There are 14 residues in the CDR3. V lost 5 bases, J lost 0 bases, and 10 bases lay in between. CDR3 residues: CASSPRGTNYGYTF. The DNA for the CDR3 is TGTGCCAGCAGTCCTCGGGGGACTAACTATGGCTACACCTTC.

This clonotype was counted many times. The chain combines TRBV5-1 with TRBJ2-7, with a possible D match to TRBD2 (6 bases). This CDR3 spans 16 amino acids. V was trimmed by 0 bases and J by 2 bases, leaving 15 bases between them. Germline V gene lookup returns CDR1 SGHRS and CDR2 YFSETQ. The DNA for the CDR3 is TGCGCCAGCAGCTTGGCCGGGGGAACATTTACCTACGAGCAGTACTTC. This gives the protein CASSLAGGTFTYEQYF.

This clonotype has a count of ten or more. V and J are TRBV2 and TRBJ2-7, with D tentatively TRBD2 (5 bases). The germline V gene encodes CDR1 SNHLY and CDR2 FYNNEI. Between the trimmed V and J ends, which lost 0 bases and 6 bases, there was a span of 12 bases. The CDR3 extends over 14 amino acids. CDR3 loop: CASSEATLGGEQYF. In nucleotides, the CDR3 is TGTGCCAGCAGTGAAGCAACACTAGGAGGCGAGCAGTACTTC. Filled out from reference TRBV2 and TRBJ2-7, the complete variable domain reads EPEVTQTPSHQVTQMGQEVILRCVPISNHLYFYWYRQILGQKVEFLVSFYNNEISEKSEIFDDQFSVERPDGSNFTLKIRSTKLEDSAMYFCASSEATLGGEQYFGPGTRLTVT.

DNA for the CDR3: TGTGCCAGCAGATCAGGGACAGGGCAATTTGAGCAGTTCTTC. Translating it yields CASRSGTGQFEQFF. The chain recombines TRBV7-9 with TRBJ2-1; 9 positions match TRBD1. V dropped 6 bases and J dropped 9; count of bases not matched to a gene: 9. The germline gives CDR1 SEHNR, CDR2 FQNEAQ (reference sequence). The CDR3 is 14 amino acids.

In this sample, this clonotype turned up many times. DNA for the CDR3: TGCGCCAGCAGCGTTACTACTTCCCCTACCGAGCAGTACTTC. This gives the protein CASSVTTSPTEQYF. The gene calls are TRBV5-1 and TRBJ2-7; D unresolved. The V end lost 4 bases, the J end lost 6 bases, and 17 bases lay between the germline ends. This CDR3 has 14 residues. Germline CDR1 is SGHRS and CDR2 is YFSETQ.

In this sample, this clonotype turned up a few times. The chain combines TRBV6-5 with TRBJ2-2; D may match TRBD1 or TRBD2 (5 bases each). V was pared by 3 bases and J by 4 bases, with 15 bases between. The CDR3 is 16 residues long. Germline V gene lookup returns CDR1 MNHEY and CDR2 SVGAGI. CDR3 DNA: TGTGCCAGCAGTTATTCTATGGGGGTAGGCACCGGGGAGCTGTTTTTT. Amino acid sequence: CASSYSMGVGTGELFF.

The chain has TRBV6-1 and TRBJ2-1, with 13 nucleotides matching TRBD2. The CDR3 contains 17 residues. Germline CDR1 MNHNS, CDR2 SASEGT. With V trimmed by 8 bases and J by 5 bases, 12 bases remained unmatched. CDR3 bases: TGTGCCAGCGCCGAGTCGCCTACTAGCGGGAGGGACAATGAGCAGTTCTTC. Its protein product is CASAESPTSGRDNEQFF.

This clonotype has ten or more counts. The CDR3 bases are TGTGCCAGCACTTTTAGCGCGGAAGTGAGGGAGCAGTACTTC. Protein: CASTFSAEVREQYF. V is TRBV28 and J is TRBJ2-7; tentative D call: TRBD2 (5 bases). CDR1 and CDR2 (germline): MDHEN, SYDVKM. The CDR3 has 14 residues. V gave up 7 bases and J gave up 7 bases, with 20 bases separating them.

This clonotype showed up many times. V usage is TRBV11-2 and J usage is TRBJ2-7; D is uncertain. Trimming took off 2 bases at V and 0 bases at J, with 14 bases between the two ends. Germline CDR1 and CDR2: SGHAT and FQNNGV. This CDR3 spans 16 amino acids. The CDR3 nucleotides are TGTGCCAGCAGCTTATACGGCGGTCCAAGCTCCTACGAGCAGTACTTC. This gives the protein CASSLYGGPSSYEQYF.

Ten or more counts support this clonotype. This chain links TRBV27 with TRBJ1-1, with D hard to call. Per the germline V gene, CDR1 is MNHEY and CDR2 is SMNVEV (reference sequence). Trimming took 2 bases from V and 11 from J, leaving 15 bases between them. The CDR3 is made up of 13 amino acids. Written as DNA, the CDR3 is TGTGCCAGCAGTTTAGGGCTGTACGGTTCGGCTTTCTTT. It encodes CASSLGLYGSAFF.

The genes are TRBV20-1 and TRBJ1-2; D gene uncertain. Trimming removed 5 bases at V and 4 bases at J, with 14 bases between. This CDR3 spans 13 amino acids. Germline V gene lookup returns CDR1 DFQATT and CDR2 SNEGSKA (reference sequence). CDR3 bases: TGCAGTGCTCCCCAGCGGTACAGCTATGGCTACACCTTC. Its protein is CSAPQRYSYGYTF.

This clonotype was counted ten times or more. This chain connects TRBV12-3 or TRBV12-4 to TRBJ2-7; D may be TRBD1 or TRBD2 (5 bases each). The V end was cut by 5 bases, the J end by 3 bases, with 5 bases between. The CDR3 sequence is 11 residues long. The CDR3 region has the DNA TGTGCCAGCAGTGGGGGCTACGAGCAGTACTTC. It encodes CASSGGYEQYF.

This clonotype was detected only a few times. The chain recombines TRBV20-1 with TRBJ2-5; TRBD1 might be the D (6 bases). The V end lost 7 bases, the J end lost 7 bases, and 16 bases lay between the germline ends. Germline assignment: CDR1 DFQATT and CDR2 SNEGSKA (reference sequence). The CDR3 covers 12 residues. The CDR3 nucleotides read TGCAGTGGCTCAGGGGTCTCGGGGACCCAGTACTTC. Its translation is CSGSGVSGTQYF.

This chain joins TRBV2 and TRBJ2-2; D is perhaps TRBD2 (5 bases). Trimming stripped 3 bases from V and 3 bases from J, with 11 bases between. Per germline, CDR1 SNHLY and CDR2 FYNNEI. This CDR3 spans 15 amino acids. The CDR3: CASSDNGMDTGELFF. As DNA, the CDR3 is TGTGCCAGCAGTGACAACGGGATGGACACCGGGGAGCTGTTTTTT.

This clonotype was detected ten times or more. V and J are TRBV12-3 or TRBV12-4 and TRBJ2-1; 10 bases are a match to TRBD2. The CDR3 is 17 amino acids. The ends lost 3 bases at V and 8 bases at J; junction bases unmatched: 13. The CDR3 reads CASSFSAQAGGIYEQFF. The DNA for the CDR3 is TGTGCCAGCAGTTTCTCTGCACAAGCGGGAGGGATCTATGAGCAGTTCTTC.

The chain recombines TRBV5-1 with TRBJ2-5; a weak D match, TRBD2 (6 bases). CDR1 SGHRS and CDR2 YFSETQ come from the germline V gene. The CDR3 is made up of 15 amino acids. V was shortened by 2 bases and J by 5 bases, with 16 bases between the two germline ends. The CDR3: CASSLIRGAGETQYF. The CDR3 DNA sequence: TGCGCCAGCAGCTTAATCCGGGGTGCGGGGGAGACCCAGTACTTC.

This clonotype was picked up many times. The chain combines TRBV6-1 with TRBJ2-7; tentatively, D is TRBD1 (6 bases). The CDR3 loop spans 13 amino acids. The ends were cut back, 5 bases at V and 0 bases at J, with 8 bases in the middle. Germline-derived CDR1 and CDR2 are MNHNS and SASEGT. The DNA of the CDR3 is TGTGCCAGCAGTCGGGACAACTCCTACGAGCAGTACTTC. This sequence encodes CASSRDNSYEQYF.

The chain carries TRBV10-3 and TRBJ1-4; D not certain. V lost 11 bases and J 8 bases, leaving 18 bases between the germline ends. This CDR3 is 13 amino acids long. The germline V gene has CDR1 ENHRY and CDR2 SYGVKD. The CDR3 protein is CAATDPSREKLFF. The CDR3 bases are TGTGCCGCTACTGACCCGTCAAGGGAAAAACTGTTTTTT.

V gene TRBV7-2 combines with J gene TRBJ2-5, with 9 nucleotides matching TRBD2. This CDR3 comprises 15 residues. Losses at the gene ends were 6 bases for V and 2 bases for J; bases not matched to a gene: 7. Looked up from germline, CDR1 is SGHTA and CDR2 is FQGNSA. The CDR3 DNA follows: TGTGCCAGCAGAATTCTAGGACTAGCGCAAGAGACCCAGTACTTC. Amino acid sequence: CASRILGLAQETQYF. Full variable domain (outside the CDR3, taken from reference TRBV7-2 and TRBJ2-5): GAGVSQSPSNKVTEKGKDVELRCDPISGHTALYWYRQSLGQGLEFLIYFQGNSAPDKSGLPSDRFSAERTGGSVSTLTIQRTQQEDSAVYLCASRILGLAQETQYFGPGTRLLVL.

This clonotype was recorded many times. The rearrangement joins TRBV7-9 to TRBJ2-2, with no clear D. Germline loops: CDR1 SEHNR, CDR2 FQNEAQ (reference sequence). The V and J ends lost 8 bases and 1 base respectively, with 14 bases between them. The CDR3 has 15 amino acids. This chain's CDR3 is CASGVKIENTGELFF. For the CDR3, the DNA is TGTGCCAGCGGCGTGAAGATCGAGAACACCGGGGAGCTGTTTTTT.

This clonotype was seen only a few times. The chain couples TRBV5-1 to TRBJ1-2, with 7 positions matching TRBD1. Germline CDR1 reads SGHRS; CDR2 reads YFSETQ. V shed 2 bases and J 5 bases; nucleotides not matched to a gene: 6. This CDR3 has 14 amino acids. The CDR3 coding sequence is TGCGCCAGCAGCTTTACAGGGGCCGAATATGGCTACACCTTC. It codes for CASSFTGAEYGYTF.

Ten or more counts support this clonotype. The rearrangement links TRBV12-3 or TRBV12-4 to TRBJ1-2; 8 nucleotides line up with TRBD1. The CDR3 loop spans 14 amino acids. V was pared by 5 bases and J by 4 bases, with 6 bases of the junction left unmatched. The DNA of the CDR3 is TGTGCCAGCAGTCCCGGACAGGGATCCTATGGCTACACCTTC. It encodes CASSPGQGSYGYTF.

This clonotype was recorded many times. The chain has TRBV6-1 and TRBJ2-7; 12 nucleotides match TRBD2. The CDR3 is 15 amino acids. Germline V CDR1 and CDR2: MNHNS, SASEGT. Trimming took 7 bases from V and 2 from J; bases not matched to a gene: 6. This chain's CDR3 is CASTPLAGGAYEQYF. CDR3 DNA sequence: TGTGCCAGCACCCCACTAGCGGGAGGTGCCTACGAGCAGTACTTC.

In its sample, this clonotype was seen many times. The rearrangement joins TRBV27 to TRBJ2-1, with D perhaps given as TRBD1 or TRBD2 (5 bases each). There are 15 residues in the CDR3. Germline CDR1 reads MNHEY; CDR2 reads SMNVEV (reference sequence). V was shortened by 5 bases and J by 1 base, with 12 bases between the two germline ends. This CDR3 is CASSPWDGSYNEQFF. The CDR3 coding sequence is TGTGCCAGCAGTCCGTGGGACGGATCCTACAATGAGCAGTTCTTC.